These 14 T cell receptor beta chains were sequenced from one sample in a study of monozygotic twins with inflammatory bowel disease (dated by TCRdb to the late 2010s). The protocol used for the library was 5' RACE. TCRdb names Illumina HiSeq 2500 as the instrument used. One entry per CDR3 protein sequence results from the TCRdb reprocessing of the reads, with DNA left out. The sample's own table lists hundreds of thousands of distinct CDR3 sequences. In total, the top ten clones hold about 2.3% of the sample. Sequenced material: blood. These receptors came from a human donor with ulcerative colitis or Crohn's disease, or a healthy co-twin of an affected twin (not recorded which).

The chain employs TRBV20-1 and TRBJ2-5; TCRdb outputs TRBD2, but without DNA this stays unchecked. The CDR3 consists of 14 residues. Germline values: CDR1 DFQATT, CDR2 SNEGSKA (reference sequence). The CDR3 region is CSAFRLAGWETQYF.

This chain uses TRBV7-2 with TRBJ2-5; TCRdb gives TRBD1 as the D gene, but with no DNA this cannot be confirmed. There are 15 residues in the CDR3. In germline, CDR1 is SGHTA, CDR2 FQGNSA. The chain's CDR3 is CASSAGGQGRETQYF.

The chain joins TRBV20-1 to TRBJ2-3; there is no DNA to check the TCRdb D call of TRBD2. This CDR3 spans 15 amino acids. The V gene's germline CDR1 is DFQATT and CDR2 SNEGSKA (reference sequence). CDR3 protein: CSARGGTTSTDTQYF.

The CDR3 spells CASSLERGRNQPQHF. The rearrangement links TRBV12-3 or TRBV12-4 to TRBJ1-5; TCRdb proposes TRBD1, but this gene call is untestable without DNA. There are 15 residues in the CDR3.

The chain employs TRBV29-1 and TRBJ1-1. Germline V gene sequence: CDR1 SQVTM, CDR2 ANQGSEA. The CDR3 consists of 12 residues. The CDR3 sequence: CSVRSVGTEAFF.

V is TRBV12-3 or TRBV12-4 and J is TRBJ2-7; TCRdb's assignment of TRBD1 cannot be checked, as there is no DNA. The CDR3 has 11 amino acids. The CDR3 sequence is CASRSGGEQYF.

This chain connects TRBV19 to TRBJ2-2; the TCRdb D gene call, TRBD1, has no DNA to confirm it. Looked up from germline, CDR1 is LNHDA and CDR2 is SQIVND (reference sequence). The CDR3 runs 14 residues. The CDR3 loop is CASSMRDGTGELFF.

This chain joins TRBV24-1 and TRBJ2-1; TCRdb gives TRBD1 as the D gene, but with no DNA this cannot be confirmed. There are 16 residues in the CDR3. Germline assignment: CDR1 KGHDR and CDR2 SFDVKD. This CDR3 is CATSATGTGFLERQFF.

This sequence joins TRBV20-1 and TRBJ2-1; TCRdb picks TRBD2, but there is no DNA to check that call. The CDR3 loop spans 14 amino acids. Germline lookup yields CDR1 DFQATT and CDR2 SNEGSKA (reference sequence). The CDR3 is CSARSAGGYNEQFF.

CDR3 loop: CASSPRQGWTGELFF. V is TRBV12-3 or TRBV12-4 and J is TRBJ2-2; TCRdb picks TRBD1, but there is no DNA to check that call. This CDR3 spans 15 amino acids.

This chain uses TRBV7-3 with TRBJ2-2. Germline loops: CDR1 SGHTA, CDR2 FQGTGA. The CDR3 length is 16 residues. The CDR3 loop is CASSLTFLGNTGELFF.

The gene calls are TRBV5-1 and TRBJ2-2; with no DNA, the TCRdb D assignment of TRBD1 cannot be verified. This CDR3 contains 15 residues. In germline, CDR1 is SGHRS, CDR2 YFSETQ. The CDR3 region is CASSLVPGNTGELFF.

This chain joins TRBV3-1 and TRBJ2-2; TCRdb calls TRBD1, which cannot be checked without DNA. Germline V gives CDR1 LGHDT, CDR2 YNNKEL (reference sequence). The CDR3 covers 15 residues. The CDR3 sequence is CASSQEGVSTGELFF.

The CDR3 loop is CASSLVGEETQYF. The V call is TRBV12-3 or TRBV12-4, the J call TRBJ2-5; there is no DNA to check the TCRdb D call of TRBD1. CDR3 length: 13 residues.